The 5 T cell receptor beta chains below come from one sample, sequenced in a study of blood T cell repertoires in COVID-19. The repertoire was sequenced with immunoSEQ multiplex PCR; TCRdb's copy has only in-frame clones and lacks some. The data hold almost 200,000 clones, with 85% observed a single time. Specimen: peripheral blood. The receptors here all came from a man aged 60 to 69 with COVID-19, enrolled during active disease.

This rearrangement joins TRBV5-4 to TRBJ2-4; the D gene is possibly TRBD1 (6 bases). CDR3 length: 15 residues. With 4 bases removed from V and 2 bases from J, the gap between germline ends came to 13 bases. Germline V lookup: CDR1 SGHNT, CDR2 YYREEE (reference sequence). Here the CDR3 reads CASSRKTGTKNIQYF. Here the CDR3 DNA reads TGTGCCAGCAGCCGTAAAACAGGGACCAAAAACATTCAGTACTTC.

This clone appeared once. V is TRBV3-1 (or the pseudogene TRBV3-2) and J is TRBJ1-5, with TRBD1 matching over 9 bases. The junction had 6 bases not matched to a gene; V was cut back by 5 bases and J by 7 bases. The CDR3 contains 14 residues. In germline, CDR1 is LGHDT, CDR2 YNNKEL (reference sequence). In nucleotides, the CDR3 is TGTGCCAGCAGCTTGAGGGACAGGGAGCAGCCCCAGCATTTT. Amino acid sequence: CASSLRDREQPQHF.

This clone appeared a few times. The chain carries TRBV27 and TRBJ2-1, with a weak D call TRBD1 (6 bases). This CDR3 is built from 13 residues. V was trimmed by 2 bases and J by 9 bases, leaving 11 bases between them. Per the germline V gene, CDR1 is MNHEY and CDR2 is SMNVEV (reference sequence). CDR3 DNA: TGTGCCAGCAGTTTAGGCAGGGGCGGTGAGCAGTTCTTC. Encoded protein: CASSLGRGGEQFF.

J is TRBJ1-2 and V is TRBV5-1, with D possibly matching TRBD1 (5 bases). The length of the CDR3 is 12 residues. CDR1 is SGHRS and CDR2 is YFSETQ in the germline V gene. Between the trimmed V and J ends, which lost 4 bases and 4 bases, there was a span of 8 bases. This CDR3 is CASSPDTYGYTF. In DNA form, the CDR3 reads TGCGCCAGCAGCCCGGACACCTATGGCTACACCTTC.

V usage is TRBV19 and J usage is TRBJ1-5; 7 bases agree with TRBD1. From germline, CDR1 is LNHDA and CDR2 SQIVND (reference sequence). The ends lost 7 bases at V and 2 bases at J; junction bases unmatched: 11. The CDR3 consists of 16 residues. CDR3 bases: TGTGCCAGTACCCGAGAGGGGGCTTTGGGCAATCAGCCCCAGCATTTT. Translating gives CASTREGALGNQPQHF.